The 15 T cell receptor beta chains listed next were all sequenced from one sample in a study of T cells in localized non-small cell lung cancer. TCRdb's table, derived via immunoSEQ multiplex PCR, lists solely in-frame clones and lacks some. Found here are 40,000 to 50,000 clones, approximately 90% of them singletons; the top ten hold roughly 7%. Here the sequenced sample was peripheral blood, taken before any cancer treatment. Receptors originate from a woman between 18 and 55 years old with stage III lung adenocarcinoma.

The chain carries TRBV6-1 and TRBJ2-1, with 15 bases identical to TRBD2. Germline V gene data show CDR1 as MNHNS and CDR2 as SASEGT. The CDR3 has 15 residues. V shed 4 bases and J 7 bases; nucleotides not matched to a gene: 2. This CDR3 is CASSAGTSGGNEQFF. CDR3 DNA sequence: TGTGCCAGCAGTGCCGGGACTAGCGGGGGGAATGAGCAGTTCTTC.

Here the CDR3 DNA reads TGTGCCAGCAGTTTCCGCGGGACTACCTCTAGCACAGATACGCAGTATTTT. It translates to CASSFRGTTSSTDTQYF. The chain combines TRBV27 with TRBJ2-3, with 7 bases fitting TRBD2. CDR1 is MNHEY and CDR2 is SMNVEV in the germline V gene (reference sequence). J was trimmed by 0 bases and V by 3 bases; bases with no gene match: 9. The CDR3 runs to 17 residues.

The J gene is TRBJ2-3, the V gene TRBV27; 9 positions match TRBD2. Losses at the gene ends were 3 bases for V and 1 base for J; bases not matched to a gene: 5. The CDR3 is 16 amino acids. Per the germline V gene, CDR1 is MNHEY and CDR2 is SMNVEV (reference sequence). The CDR3 region has the DNA TGTGCCAGCAGTTTTGATAGCGGGGGACGCACAGATACGCAGTATTTT. Protein sequence: CASSFDSGGRTDTQYF.

The sample holds one count of this clone. J is TRBJ1-6 and V is TRBV5-1; TRBD1 matches at 9 bases. The CDR3 is 15 amino acids. The V gene's germline CDR1 is SGHRS and CDR2 YFSETQ. Unmatched junction bases numbered 6, after V lost 4 bases and J lost 7 bases. The CDR3 nucleotides read TGCGCCAGCAGCCCCGGGACAGGGAGGAATTCACCCCTCCACTTT. Translated: CASSPGTGRNSPLHF.

The rearrangement uses TRBV5-6 and TRBJ1-4, with 7 bases that match TRBD1. Trimming cost V 3 bases and J 4 bases; bases outside gene matches: 9. The germline CDR1 and CDR2 sequences are SGHDT and YYEEEE. The length of the CDR3 is 16 residues. CDR3: CASSSDTGAINEKLFF. The CDR3 nucleotides are TGTGCCAGCAGCTCTGATACAGGGGCCATTAATGAAAAACTGTTTTTT.

The genes are TRBV19 and TRBJ1-3, with D uncertain. Looked up from germline, CDR1 is LNHDA and CDR2 is SQIVND (reference sequence). The CDR3 runs 13 residues. Trimming removed 7 bases from V and 4 bases from J, with 11 bases in between. CDR3 bases: TGTGCCAGTACAGTCATAGAAGGAAACACCATATATTTT. It yields the protein CASTVIEGNTIYF.

V and J are TRBV11-1 and TRBJ1-6; tentative D call: TRBD1 (6 bases). Trimming removed 2 bases from V and 7 bases from J, with 9 bases in between. The CDR3 length is 14 residues. Germline V gene sequence: CDR1 SGHAT, CDR2 FQDESV (reference sequence). The CDR3 region is CASSLTGNNSPLHF. The CDR3 bases are TGTGCCAGCAGCTTAACAGGGAACAATTCACCCCTCCACTTT.

The chain joins TRBV5-1 to TRBJ2-3, with 7 bases fitting TRBD1. Losses at the gene ends were 7 bases for V and 2 bases for J; bases not matched to a gene: 10. The CDR3 contains 15 residues. In germline, CDR1 is SGHRS, CDR2 YFSETQ. Here the CDR3 reads CASSKGQTFTDTQYF. CDR3 coding DNA: TGCGCCAGCTCGAAGGGACAGACCTTCACAGATACGCAGTATTTT.

The V and J genes are TRBV6-1 and TRBJ1-2; TRBD1 matches at 9 bases. Germline-derived CDR1 and CDR2 are MNHNS and SASEGT. The CDR3 has 17 residues. Trimming at V came to 2 bases and at J to 5 bases, leaving 12 bases not matched to a gene. Here the CDR3 reads CASSEIGTGTGSYGYTF. The CDR3 coding sequence is TGTGCCAGCAGTGAAATAGGGACCGGGACAGGGTCTTATGGCTACACCTTC.

This sequence joins TRBV19 and TRBJ2-2; tentatively, D is TRBD2 (6 bases). The germline V gene encodes CDR1 LNHDA and CDR2 SQIVND (reference sequence). Trimming took 6 bases from V and 6 from J, leaving 29 bases between them. The CDR3 is made up of 19 amino acids. The CDR3 protein is CASSPRLAAGFLRAGELFF. In nucleotides, the CDR3 is TGTGCCAGTAGCCCGAGACTCGCCGCGGGGTTTCTTAGGGCCGGGGAGCTGTTTTTT. The variable domain in full, completed from reference TRBV19 and TRBJ2-2, reads DGGITQSPKYLFRKEGQNVTLSCEQNLNHDAMYWYRQDPGQGLRLIYYSQIVNDFQKGDIAEGYSVSREKKESFPLTVTSAQKNPTAFYLCASSPRLAAGFLRAGELFFGEGSRLTVL.

The chain employs TRBV6-5 and TRBJ2-1, with TRBD2 identical over 8 bases. The CDR3 contains 13 residues. J lost 10 bases, V lost 3 bases, and 5 bases had no gene match. CDR1 is MNHEY, CDR2 SVGAGI, per germline. CDR3 in amino acids: CASSYYERGEQFF. The DNA of the CDR3 is TGTGCCAGCAGTTATTACGAGCGGGGGGAGCAGTTCTTC.

The V gene is TRBV5-1, the J gene TRBJ2-5; D possibly corresponds to TRBD1 (6 bases). V was clipped by 5 bases and J by 2 bases, with 19 bases between them. Germline loops: CDR1 SGHRS, CDR2 YFSETQ. There are 16 residues in the CDR3. Here the CDR3 reads CASRGGQGKGQETQYF. The DNA for the CDR3 is TGCGCCAGCAGAGGTGGTCAGGGGAAGGGACAAGAGACCCAGTACTTC.

This rearrangement joins TRBV30 to TRBJ1-2, with D hard to call. Deletions cut 1 base from V and 7 bases from J, with 4 bases between. Per germline, CDR1 GTSNPN and CDR2 SVGIG (reference sequence). This CDR3 spans 10 amino acids. The CDR3 bases are TGTGCCTGGAGTGATGTTGGCTACACCTTC. Protein sequence: CAWSDVGYTF.

This chain connects TRBV6-5 to TRBJ2-7, with no clear D. Trimming removed 0 bases at V and 7 bases at J, with 16 bases between. Germline CDR1 and CDR2: MNHEY and SVGAGI. This CDR3 spans 15 amino acids. The CDR3 spells CASSYSVSGPSEQYF. The CDR3 DNA follows: TGTGCCAGCAGTTACTCGGTTAGTGGGCCAAGTGAGCAGTACTTC.

The chain recombines TRBV18 with TRBJ1-1; 9 bases line up with TRBD1. V lost 4 bases and J lost 6; bases outside the gene matches: 3. This CDR3 has 13 amino acids. The germline V gene encodes CDR1 KGHSH and CDR2 LQKENI. This CDR3 is CASSRRQGAEAFF. The CDR3 coding sequence is TGTGCCAGCTCACGGAGACAGGGGGCTGAAGCTTTCTTT. Together with reference TRBV18 and TRBJ1-1, the CDR3 gives the full variable domain: NAGVMQNPRHLVRRRGQEARLRCSPMKGHSHVYWYRQLPEEGLKFMVYLQKENIIDESGMPKERFSAEFPKEGPSILRIQQVVRGDSAAYFCASSRRQGAEAFFGQGTRLTVV.